Each of the 6 T cell receptor beta chains below was sequenced from the same sample in a study of T-cell memory formation after mild COVID-19. TCRdb independently ran MiXCR on the 5' RACE reads; one entry per CDR3 protein. Among about 470,000 distinct CDR3 sequences, roughly 23% were seen once, and the ten largest hold around 13%. Sequenced input: PBMCs or a T cell subset sorted from them (not recorded which). These receptors originate from an adult woman who had mild COVID-19 (a few samples of this study predate the infection). Cell type and time point are not known.

The rearrangement uses TRBV6-5 and TRBJ1-1, with a weak D call TRBD1 (6 bases). V lost 6 bases, J lost 7 bases, and 12 bases lay in between. The CDR3 is 12 amino acids. Germline V gene sequence: CDR1 MNHEY, CDR2 SVGAGI. The CDR3 DNA reads TGTGCCAGCAGATCCGGGACACTTGAAGCTTTCTTT. As protein: CASRSGTLEAFF.

The rearrangement links TRBV6-4 to TRBJ2-5; TRBD1 might be the D (5 bases). Germline V gives CDR1 MRHNA, CDR2 SNTAGT. The V end was cut by 5 bases, the J end by 2 bases, with 9 bases between. The CDR3 has 13 residues. The CDR3 nucleotides read TGTGCCAGCAGTTTACAGGAACAAGAGACCCAGTACTTC. Its translation: CASSLQEQETQYF.

This rearrangement joins TRBV3-1 to TRBJ2-1; D perhaps matches TRBD1 (5 bases). Germline V gene lookup returns CDR1 LGHDT and CDR2 YNNKEL (reference sequence). The CDR3 loop spans 12 amino acids. The V and J ends lost 5 bases and 9 bases respectively, with 11 bases between them. The CDR3 bases are TGTGCCAGCAGCATAGGTAGGGGTGAGCAGTTCTTC. Protein sequence: CASSIGRGEQFF.

The rearrangement joins TRBV27 to TRBJ2-2; possible D gene TRBD2, 6 bases. The germline V gene encodes CDR1 MNHEY and CDR2 SMNVEV (reference sequence). Trimming removed 1 base at V and 1 base at J, with 22 bases between. The CDR3 is 20 residues long. The CDR3 loop reads CASSLLTGTFFRRNTGELFF. The DNA for the CDR3 is TGTGCCAGCAGTTTATTAACCGGGACTTTCTTTCGGCGGAACACCGGGGAGCTGTTTTTT.

This clonotype was seen a few times. The chain employs TRBV18 and TRBJ2-3; D remains ambiguous. V shed 1 base and J shed 2 bases, with 10 bases lying between them. Germline lookup yields CDR1 KGHSH and CDR2 LQKENI. The CDR3 spans 15 residues. The chain's CDR3 is CASSPLNGFTDTQYF. The DNA of the CDR3 is TGTGCCAGCTCACCACTAAACGGTTTCACAGATACGCAGTATTTT.

The chain is built from TRBV29-1 and TRBJ2-3; 11 nucleotides line up with TRBD2. The CDR3 is 13 residues long. Germline-derived CDR1 and CDR2 are SQVTM and ANQGSEA. Germline trimming cut 6 bases from V and 6 bases from J; bases unmatched to any gene: 5. The CDR3 DNA is TGCAGCGTCCGGGGGACTAGCGGCGATACGCAGTATTTT. This gives the protein CSVRGTSGDTQYF.